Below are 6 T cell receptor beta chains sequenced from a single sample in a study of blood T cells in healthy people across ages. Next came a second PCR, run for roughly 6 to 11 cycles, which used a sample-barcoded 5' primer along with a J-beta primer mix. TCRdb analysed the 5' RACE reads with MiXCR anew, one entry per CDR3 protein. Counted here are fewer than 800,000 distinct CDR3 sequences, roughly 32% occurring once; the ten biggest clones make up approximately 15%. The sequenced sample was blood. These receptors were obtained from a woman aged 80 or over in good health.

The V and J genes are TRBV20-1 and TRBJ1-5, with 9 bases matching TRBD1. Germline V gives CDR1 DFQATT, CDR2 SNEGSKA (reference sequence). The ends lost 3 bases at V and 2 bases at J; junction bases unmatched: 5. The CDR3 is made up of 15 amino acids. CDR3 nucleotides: TGCAGTGCTAGGGAGGGACAGGGAGGCAATCAGCCCCAGCATTTT. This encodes CSAREGQGGNQPQHF.

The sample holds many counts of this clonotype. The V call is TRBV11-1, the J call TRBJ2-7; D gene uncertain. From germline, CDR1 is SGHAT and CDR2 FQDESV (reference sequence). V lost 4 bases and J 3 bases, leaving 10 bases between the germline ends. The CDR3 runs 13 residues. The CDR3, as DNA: TGTGCCAGCAGCTCGACCCAGGACTACGAGCAGTACTTC. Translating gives CASSSTQDYEQYF. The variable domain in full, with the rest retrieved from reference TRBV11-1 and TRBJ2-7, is EAEVAQSPRYKITEKSQAVAFWCDPISGHATLYWYRQILGQGPELLVQFQDESVVDDSQLPKDRFSAERLKGVDSTLKIQPAELGDSAMYLCASSSTQDYEQYFGPGTRLTVT.

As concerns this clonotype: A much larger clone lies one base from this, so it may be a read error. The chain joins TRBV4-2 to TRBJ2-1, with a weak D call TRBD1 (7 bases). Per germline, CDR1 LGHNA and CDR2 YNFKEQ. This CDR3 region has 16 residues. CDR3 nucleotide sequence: TGTGCCAGCAGCCGCGGGGACAGTACCCCGGACAATGGGCAGTTCTTC. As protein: CASSRGDSTPDNGQFF.

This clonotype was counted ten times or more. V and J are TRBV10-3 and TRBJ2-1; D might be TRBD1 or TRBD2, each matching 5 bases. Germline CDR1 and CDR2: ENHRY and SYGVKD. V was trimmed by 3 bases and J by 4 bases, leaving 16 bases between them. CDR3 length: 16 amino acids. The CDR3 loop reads CAISDSGAPRYNEQFF. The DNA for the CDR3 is TGTGCCATCAGTGACTCCGGGGCACCAAGGTACAATGAGCAGTTCTTC.

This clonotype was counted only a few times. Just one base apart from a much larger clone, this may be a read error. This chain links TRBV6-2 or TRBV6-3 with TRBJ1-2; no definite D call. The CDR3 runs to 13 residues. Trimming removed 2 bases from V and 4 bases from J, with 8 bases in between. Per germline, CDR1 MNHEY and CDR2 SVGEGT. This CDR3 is CASSYGQSYGYTF. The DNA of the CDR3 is TGTGCCAGCAGTTACGGGCAGAGCTATGGCTACACCTTC.

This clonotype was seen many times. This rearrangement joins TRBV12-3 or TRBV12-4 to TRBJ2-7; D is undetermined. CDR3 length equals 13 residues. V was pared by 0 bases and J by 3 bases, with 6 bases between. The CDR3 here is CASSLASSYEQYF. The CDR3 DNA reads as TGTGCCAGCAGTTTAGCATCTAGCTACGAGCAGTACTTC.